These 4 T cell receptor beta chains were sequenced from one sample in a study of TIL therapy for anti-PD-1-resistant metastatic lung cancer (dated by TCRdb to about 2021). The immunoSEQ v3 hsTCRB kit was used to amplify TCR beta CDR3 regions from genomic DNA through bias-controlled multiplex PCR. Sourced from immuneACCESS, this table was stored by TCRdb with only in-frame sequences that have V and J called. A share of the clones is absent; for the studies checked, an unresolved V gene accounts for under half, and the remainder has no known explanation. For this sample there are more than 20,000 clones; roughly 69% appear just once. The leading ten clones occupy 16% of the sample. Explained via the paper, the time point label denotes: pre-treatment sample, taken before nivolumab and TIL therapy. Baseline tumor samples were excised metastases, mostly pleural nodules or supraclavicular lymph nodes, from the same resection used to grow TIL.

The specimen was tumor tissue, collected at baseline. The receptors were gathered from a woman between 25 and 85 years old with non-small cell lung cancer.

J is TRBJ2-7 and V is TRBV10-2; 7 bases map to TRBD2. Germline CDR1 reads WSHSY; CDR2 reads SAAADI. The CDR3 is 17 amino acids. The junction had 11 bases not matched to a gene; V was cut back by 3 bases and J by 0 bases. CDR3 bases: TGCGCCAGCAGTGATGTGGGCGGGAGAGGACTCTCCTACGAGCAGTACTTC. Its translation: CASSDVGGRGLSYEQYF.

The table lists this clone with a few counts. The chain has TRBV9 and TRBJ1-1; D ambiguous. V lost 4 bases, J lost 1 base, and 5 bases lay in between. This CDR3 spans 12 amino acids. Germline V gene lookup returns CDR1 SGDLS and CDR2 YYNGEE. CDR3 amino acids: CASSPGNTEAFF. As DNA, the CDR3 is TGTGCCAGCAGCCCAGGGAACACTGAAGCTTTCTTT.

The table lists this clone with a count of one. The gene calls are TRBV9 and TRBJ2-7; TRBD2 matches at 10 bases. CDR1 and CDR2 (germline): SGDLS, YYNGEE. With V trimmed by 3 bases and J by 6 bases, 9 bases remained unmatched. This CDR3 has 15 amino acids. The CDR3 nucleotides are TGTGCCAGCAGCGCAACTGGGACTAGCGAGGGCGAGCAGTACTTC. Translated, it gives CASSATGTSEGEQYF.

This clone was seen only a few times. The gene calls are TRBV5-4 and TRBJ1-2; D is uncertain. The CDR3 consists of 16 residues. The germline V gene has CDR1 SGHNT and CDR2 YYREEE (reference sequence). V was shortened by 4 bases and J by 0 bases, with 16 bases between the two germline ends. CDR3 sequence (DNA): TGTGCCAGCAGCACCCGCGGGCAGAGAGCTAACTATGGCTACACCTTC. This codes for CASSTRGQRANYGYTF.